This TCR beta chain was captured in a study of cytomegalovirus exposure and HLA in healthy donors. Trimming removed 0 bases from V and 8 bases from J; junction bases left unmatched: 10. CDR1 is MNHEY, CDR2 SVGAGI, per germline. The CDR3 loop spans 16 amino acids. This clone was seen a few times. Libraries were prepared by immunoSEQ multiplex PCR; TCRdb keeps only in-frame clonotypes and omits some of them. The profile shows 120,000 or so clones, almost 90% of them singletons. This receptor was obtained from a man aged 25-40 years in good health and CMV-seronegative. Sequencing used PBMCs. The rearrangement links TRBV6-5 to TRBJ2-4; 7 positions agree with TRBD2. The CDR3 DNA follows: TGTGCCAGCAGTTACTCGATAGCGAGCGGGAATGACATTCAGTACTTC. Translated, it gives CASSYSIASGNDIQYF.